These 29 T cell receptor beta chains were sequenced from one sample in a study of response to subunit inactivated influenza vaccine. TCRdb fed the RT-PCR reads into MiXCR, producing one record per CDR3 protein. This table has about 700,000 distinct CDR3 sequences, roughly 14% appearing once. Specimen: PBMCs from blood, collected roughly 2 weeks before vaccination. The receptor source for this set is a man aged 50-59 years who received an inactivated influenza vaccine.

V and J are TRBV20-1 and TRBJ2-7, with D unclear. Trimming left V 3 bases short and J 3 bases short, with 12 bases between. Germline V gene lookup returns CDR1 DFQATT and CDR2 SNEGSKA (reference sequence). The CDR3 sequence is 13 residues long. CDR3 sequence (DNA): TGCAGTGCTAGGACCAGCACTGGCTACGAGCAGTACTTC. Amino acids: CSARTSTGYEQYF.

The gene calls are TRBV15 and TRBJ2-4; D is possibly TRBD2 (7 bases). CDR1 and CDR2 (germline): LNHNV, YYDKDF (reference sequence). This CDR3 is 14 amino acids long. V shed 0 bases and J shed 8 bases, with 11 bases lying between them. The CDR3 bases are TGTGCCACCAGCAGAGATCGGGGGGCACACATTCAGTACTTC. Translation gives CATSRDRGAHIQYF.

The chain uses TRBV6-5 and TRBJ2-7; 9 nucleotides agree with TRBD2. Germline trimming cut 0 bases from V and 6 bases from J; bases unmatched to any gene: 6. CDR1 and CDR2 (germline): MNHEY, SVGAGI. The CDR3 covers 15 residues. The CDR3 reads CASSYSRASGTEQYF. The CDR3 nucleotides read TGTGCCAGCAGTTACTCGCGCGCTAGCGGGACCGAGCAGTACTTC.

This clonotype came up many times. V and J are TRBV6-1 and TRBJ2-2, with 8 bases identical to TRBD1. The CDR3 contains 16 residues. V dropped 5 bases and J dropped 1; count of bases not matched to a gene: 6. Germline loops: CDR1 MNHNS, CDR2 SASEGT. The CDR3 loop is CASSPPGQENTGELFF. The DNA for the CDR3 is TGTGCCAGCAGTCCGCCGGGACAGGAGAACACCGGGGAGCTGTTTTTT.

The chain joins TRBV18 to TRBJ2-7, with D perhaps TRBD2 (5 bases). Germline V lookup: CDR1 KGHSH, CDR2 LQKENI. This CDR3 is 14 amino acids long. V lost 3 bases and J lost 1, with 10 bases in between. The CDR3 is CASSPNGGSYEQYF. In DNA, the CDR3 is TGTGCCAGCTCACCCAACGGAGGATCCTACGAGCAGTACTTC.

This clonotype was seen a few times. CDR3 in DNA: TGTGCCATCAGTGGAGAACAGGGGTGGCAGCCCCAGCATTTT. This codes for CAISGEQGWQPQHF. The chain links TRBV10-3 to TRBJ1-5, with 7 bases fitting TRBD1. The CDR3 is made up of 14 amino acids. Trimming removed 4 bases from V and 7 bases from J; junction bases left unmatched: 7. Germline assignment: CDR1 ENHRY and CDR2 SYGVKD.

As DNA, the CDR3 is TGTGCCAGCAGTTACCCGACCGGGACCACTACCACCGGGGAGCTGTTTTTT. It codes for CASSYPTGTTTTGELFF. The V gene is TRBV12-3 or TRBV12-4, the J gene TRBJ2-2; D may correspond to TRBD1 or TRBD2 (5 bases each). The CDR3 is 17 amino acids. The V end lost 4 bases, the J end lost 4 bases, and 19 bases lay between the germline ends.

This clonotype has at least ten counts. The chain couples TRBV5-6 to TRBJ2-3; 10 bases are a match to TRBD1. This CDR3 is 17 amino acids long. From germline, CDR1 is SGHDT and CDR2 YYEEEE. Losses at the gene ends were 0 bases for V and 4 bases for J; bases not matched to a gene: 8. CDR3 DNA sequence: TGTGCCAGCAGCTTGGGGACAGGGGGGACGCACGCAGATACGCAGTATTTT. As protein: CASSLGTGGTHADTQYF.

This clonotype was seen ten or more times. CDR3 DNA: TGTGCCAGCAGCGCTAAAGAGACCCAGTACTTC. Protein product: CASSAKETQYF. The rearrangement links TRBV28 to TRBJ2-5; D call uncertain. Germline V CDR1 and CDR2: MDHEN, SYDVKM. The CDR3 is 11 amino acids. Trimming stripped 6 bases from V and 3 bases from J, with 5 bases between. Supplemented by reference TRBV28 and TRBJ2-5, the full variable domain reads DVKVTQSSRYLVKRTGEKVFLECVQDMDHENMFWYRQDPGLGLRLIYFSYDVKMKEKGDIPEGYSVSREKKERFSLILESASTNQTSMYLCASSAKETQYFGPGTRLLVL.

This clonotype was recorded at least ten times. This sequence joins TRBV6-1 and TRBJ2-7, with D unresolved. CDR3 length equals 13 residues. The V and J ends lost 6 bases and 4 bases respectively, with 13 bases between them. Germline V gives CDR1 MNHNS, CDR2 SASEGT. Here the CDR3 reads CASSPEYGYEQYF. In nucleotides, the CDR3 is TGTGCCAGCAGCCCCGAGTACGGTTACGAGCAGTACTTC.

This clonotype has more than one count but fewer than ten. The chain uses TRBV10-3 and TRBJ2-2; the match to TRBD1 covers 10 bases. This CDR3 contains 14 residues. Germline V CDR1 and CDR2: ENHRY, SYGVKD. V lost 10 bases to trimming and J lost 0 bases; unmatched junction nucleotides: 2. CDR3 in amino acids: CATDRGTNTGELFF. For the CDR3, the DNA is TGTGCCACGGACAGGGGGACGAACACCGGGGAGCTGTTTTTT.

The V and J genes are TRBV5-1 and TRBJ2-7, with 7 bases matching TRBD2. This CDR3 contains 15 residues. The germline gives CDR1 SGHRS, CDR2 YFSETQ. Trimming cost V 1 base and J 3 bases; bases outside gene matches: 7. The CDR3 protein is CASSLKATGGYEQYF. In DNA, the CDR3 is TGCGCCAGCAGCTTGAAGGCAACGGGGGGCTACGAGCAGTACTTC.

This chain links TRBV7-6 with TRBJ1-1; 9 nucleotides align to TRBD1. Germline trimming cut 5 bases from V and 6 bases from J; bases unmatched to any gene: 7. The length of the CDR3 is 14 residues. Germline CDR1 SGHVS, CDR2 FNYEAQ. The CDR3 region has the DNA TGTGCCAGCAGCCCGATACAGGGGGCAGCTGAAGCTTTCTTT. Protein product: CASSPIQGAAEAFF. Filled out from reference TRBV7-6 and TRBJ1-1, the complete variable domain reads GAGVSQSPRYKVTKRGQDVALRCDPISGHVSLYWYRQALGQGPEFLTYFNYEAQQDKSGLPNDRFSAERPEGSISTLTIQRTEQRDSAMYRCASSPIQGAAEAFFGQGTRLTVV.

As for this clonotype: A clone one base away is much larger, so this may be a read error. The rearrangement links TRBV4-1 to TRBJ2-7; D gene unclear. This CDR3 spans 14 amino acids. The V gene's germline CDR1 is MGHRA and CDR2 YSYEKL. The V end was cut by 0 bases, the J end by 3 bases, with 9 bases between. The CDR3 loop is CASSQEGSGYEQYF. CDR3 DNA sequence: TGCGCCAGCAGCCAAGAAGGGTCCGGCTACGAGCAGTACTTC.

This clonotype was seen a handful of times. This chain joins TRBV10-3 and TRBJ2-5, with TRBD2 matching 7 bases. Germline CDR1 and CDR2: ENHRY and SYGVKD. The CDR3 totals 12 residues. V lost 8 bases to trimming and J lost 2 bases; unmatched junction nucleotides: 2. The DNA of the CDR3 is TGTGCCATCGGTAGCGGGCAAGAGACCCAGTACTTC. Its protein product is CAIGSGQETQYF.

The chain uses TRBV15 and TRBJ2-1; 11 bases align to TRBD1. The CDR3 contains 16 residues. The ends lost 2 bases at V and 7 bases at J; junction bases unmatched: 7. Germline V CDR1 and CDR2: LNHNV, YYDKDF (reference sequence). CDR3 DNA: TGTGCCACCAGCAGACACCGGGACAGGGGGTCGAATGAGCAGTTCTTC. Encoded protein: CATSRHRDRGSNEQFF. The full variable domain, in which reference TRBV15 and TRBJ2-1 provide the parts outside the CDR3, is DAMVIQNPRYQVTQFGKPVTLSCSQTLNHNVMYWYQQKSSQAPKLLFHYYDKDFNNEADTPDNFQSRRPNTSFCFLDIRSPGLGDTAMYLCATSRHRDRGSNEQFFGPGTRLTVL.

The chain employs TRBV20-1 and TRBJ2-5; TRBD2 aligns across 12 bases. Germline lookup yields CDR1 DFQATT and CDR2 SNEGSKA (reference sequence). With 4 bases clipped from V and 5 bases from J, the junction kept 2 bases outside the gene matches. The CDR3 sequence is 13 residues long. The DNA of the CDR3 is TGCAGTGCTATTGGACTAGCGGGGGAGACCCAGTACTTC. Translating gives CSAIGLAGETQYF.

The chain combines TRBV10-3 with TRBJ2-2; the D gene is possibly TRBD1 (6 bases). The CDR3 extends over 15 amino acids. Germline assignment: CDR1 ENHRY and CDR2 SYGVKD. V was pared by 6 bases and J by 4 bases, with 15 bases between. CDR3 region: CAIRPDSFSTGELFF. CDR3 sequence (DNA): TGTGCCATCAGACCGGACAGCTTTTCCACCGGGGAGCTGTTTTTT.

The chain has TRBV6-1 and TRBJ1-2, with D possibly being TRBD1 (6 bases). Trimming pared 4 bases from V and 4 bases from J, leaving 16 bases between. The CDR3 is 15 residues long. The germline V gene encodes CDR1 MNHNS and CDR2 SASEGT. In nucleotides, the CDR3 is TGTGCCAGCAGTGGGACAGACGGAGAAGGCTATGGCTACACCTTC. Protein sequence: CASSGTDGEGYGYTF.

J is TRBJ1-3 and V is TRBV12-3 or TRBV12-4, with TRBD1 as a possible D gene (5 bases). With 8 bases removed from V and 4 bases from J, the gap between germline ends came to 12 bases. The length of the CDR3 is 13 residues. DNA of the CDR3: TGTGCCAGCTCCCCGGGACGGGGAAACACCATATATTTT. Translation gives CASSPGRGNTIYF.

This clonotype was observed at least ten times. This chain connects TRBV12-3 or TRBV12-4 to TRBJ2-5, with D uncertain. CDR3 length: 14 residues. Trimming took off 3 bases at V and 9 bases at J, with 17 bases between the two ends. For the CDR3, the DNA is TGTGCCAGCAGTTTGGGCAGTTCCCTTATTGCCCAGTACTTC. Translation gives CASSLGSSLIAQYF.

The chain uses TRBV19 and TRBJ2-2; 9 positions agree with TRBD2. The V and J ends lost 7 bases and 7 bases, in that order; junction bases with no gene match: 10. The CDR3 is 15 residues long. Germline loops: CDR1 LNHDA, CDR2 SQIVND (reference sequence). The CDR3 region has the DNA TGTGCCAGTACCCCCCAGCCTAGCGGGGTCGGGGAGCTGTTTTTT. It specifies CASTPQPSGVGELFF.

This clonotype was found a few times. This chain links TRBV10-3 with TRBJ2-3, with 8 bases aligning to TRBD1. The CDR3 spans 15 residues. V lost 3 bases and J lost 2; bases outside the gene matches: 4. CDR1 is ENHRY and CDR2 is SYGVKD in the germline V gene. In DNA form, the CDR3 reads TGTGCCATCAGTGACCCGGACAGGGTCACAGATACGCAGTATTTT. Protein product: CAISDPDRVTDTQYF.

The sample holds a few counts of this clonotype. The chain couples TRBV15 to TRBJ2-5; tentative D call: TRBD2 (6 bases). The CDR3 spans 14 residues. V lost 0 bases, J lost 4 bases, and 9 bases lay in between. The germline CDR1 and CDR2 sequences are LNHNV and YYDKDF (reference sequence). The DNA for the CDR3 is TGTGCCACCAGCAGAGATCCAGCGGGAGAGACCCAGTACTTC. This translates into CATSRDPAGETQYF.

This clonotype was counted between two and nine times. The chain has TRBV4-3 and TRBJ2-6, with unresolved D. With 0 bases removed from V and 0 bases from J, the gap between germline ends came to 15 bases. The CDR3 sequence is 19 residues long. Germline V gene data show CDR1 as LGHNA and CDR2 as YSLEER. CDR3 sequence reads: CASSQDRRRGSSGANVLTF. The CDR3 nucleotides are TGCGCCAGCAGCCAAGATCGGAGAAGAGGTAGCTCTGGGGCCAACGTCCTGACTTTC.

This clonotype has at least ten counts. This chain's CDR3 is CASSLDDSGANVLTF. CDR3 nucleotide sequence: TGCGCCAGCAGCTTGGATGACTCTGGGGCCAACGTCCTGACTTTC. The chain combines TRBV5-1 with TRBJ2-6, with D hard to call. Germline values: CDR1 SGHRS, CDR2 YFSETQ. Trimming stripped 0 bases from V and 0 bases from J, with 4 bases between. This CDR3 spans 15 amino acids.

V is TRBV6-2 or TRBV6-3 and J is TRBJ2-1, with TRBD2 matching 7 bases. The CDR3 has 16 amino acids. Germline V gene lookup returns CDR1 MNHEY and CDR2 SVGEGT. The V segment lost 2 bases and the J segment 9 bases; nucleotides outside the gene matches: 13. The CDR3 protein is CASSYPRGAGKPEQFF. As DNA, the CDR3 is TGTGCCAGCAGTTACCCACGGGGAGCGGGGAAACCTGAGCAGTTCTTC.

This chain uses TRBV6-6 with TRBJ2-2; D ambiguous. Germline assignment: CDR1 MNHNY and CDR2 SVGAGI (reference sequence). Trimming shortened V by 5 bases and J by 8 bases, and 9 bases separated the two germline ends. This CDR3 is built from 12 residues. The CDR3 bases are TGTGCCAGCAGTCCGTATCTAGGGGAGCTGTTTTTT. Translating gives CASSPYLGELFF.

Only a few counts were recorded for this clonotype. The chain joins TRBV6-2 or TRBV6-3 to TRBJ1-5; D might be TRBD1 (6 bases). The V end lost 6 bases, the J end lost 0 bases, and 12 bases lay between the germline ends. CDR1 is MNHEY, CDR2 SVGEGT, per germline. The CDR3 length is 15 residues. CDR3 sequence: CASRRTVNSNQPQHF. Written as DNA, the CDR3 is TGTGCCAGCAGACGGACAGTTAATAGCAATCAGCCCCAGCATTTT.